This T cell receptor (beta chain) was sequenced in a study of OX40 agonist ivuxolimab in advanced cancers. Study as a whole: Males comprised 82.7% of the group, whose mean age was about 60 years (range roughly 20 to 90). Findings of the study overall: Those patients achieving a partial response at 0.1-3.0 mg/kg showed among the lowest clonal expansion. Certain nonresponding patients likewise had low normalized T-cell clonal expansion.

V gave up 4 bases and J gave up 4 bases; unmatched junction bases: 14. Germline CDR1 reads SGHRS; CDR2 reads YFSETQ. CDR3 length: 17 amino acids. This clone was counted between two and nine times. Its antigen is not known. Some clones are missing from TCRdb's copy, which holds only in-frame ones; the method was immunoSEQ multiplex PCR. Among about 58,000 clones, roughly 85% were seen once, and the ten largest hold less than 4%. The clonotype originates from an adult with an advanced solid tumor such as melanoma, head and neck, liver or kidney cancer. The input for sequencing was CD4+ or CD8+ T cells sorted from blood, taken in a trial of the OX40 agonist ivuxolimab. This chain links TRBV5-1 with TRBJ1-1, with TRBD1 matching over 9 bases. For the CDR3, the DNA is TGCGCCAGCAGCATTTCCGGGACAGGGTGGACTGGCACTGAAGCTTTCTTT. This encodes CASSISGTGWTGTEAFF.